Shown below are 22 T cell receptor beta chains from a single sample sequenced in a study of human T cells and chemical hapten exposure. TCRdb reprocessed the RACE reads with MiXCR, giving one entry per CDR3 protein. Of roughly 88,000 distinct CDR3 sequences detected, 8% to 10% appear once; the ten largest clones hold roughly 3.5%. Time point meaning: pre-sensitization, week 0. Treatment given: therapeutic diphenylcyclopropenone sensitization with weekly scalp DPC. The sequences come from whole blood, collected in connection with sensitization to the hapten diphenylcyclopropenone (DPC). These receptors were collected from a woman aged 40 to 50 with alopecia areata. Some clones in this sample may be carry-over from other donors' samples.

This clonotype was observed a few times. The V and J genes are TRBV7-8 and TRBJ2-7, with D possibly TRBD2 on 5 matching bases. Germline loops: CDR1 SGHVS, CDR2 FQNEAQ. The CDR3 extends over 15 amino acids. Trimming stripped 2 bases from V and 1 base from J, with 12 bases between. CDR3 sequence: CASSLLTRESYEQYF. The DNA of the CDR3 is TGTGCCAGCAGCTTACTGACAAGGGAGTCCTACGAGCAGTACTTC.

The table lists this clonotype with many counts. The V and J genes are TRBV3-1 and TRBJ2-3, with 10 positions matching TRBD2. There are 16 residues in the CDR3. From germline, CDR1 is LGHDT and CDR2 YNNKEL (reference sequence). With V trimmed by 1 base and J by 0 bases, 1 base remained unmatched. The CDR3 DNA reads TGTGCCAGCAGCCAAGGGACTAGCGGAAGCACAGATACGCAGTATTTT. Encoded protein: CASSQGTSGSTDTQYF.

This clonotype was seen at least ten times. The genes are TRBV4-1 and TRBJ1-1; possible D gene TRBD1, 6 bases. Trimming took 0 bases from V and 4 from J, leaving 15 bases between them. CDR1 and CDR2 (germline): MGHRA, YSYEKL. This CDR3 region has 16 residues. The CDR3 DNA reads as TGCGCCAGCAGCCAAGAGGGGGCCCAGATGAGCACTGAAGCTTTCTTT. Translation: CASSQEGAQMSTEAFF.

The rearrangement joins TRBV30 to TRBJ2-3, with TRBD2 as a possible D gene (5 bases). This CDR3 is 14 amino acids long. Per the germline V gene, CDR1 is GTSNPN and CDR2 is SVGIG (reference sequence). Trimming removed 4 bases at V and 5 bases at J, with 16 bases between. CDR3 sequence: CAWTMTTGVDTQYF. CDR3 in DNA: TGTGCCTGGACCATGACTACGGGTGTAGATACGCAGTATTTT. Drawing the rest from reference TRBV30 and TRBJ2-3, the complete variable domain is SQTIHQWPATLVQPVGSPLSLECTVEGTSNPNLYWYRQAAGRGLQLLFYSVGIGQISSEVPQNLSASRPQDRQFILSSKKLLLSDSGFYLCAWTMTTGVDTQYFGPGTRLTVL.

This clonotype occurred a few times. This sequence joins TRBV20-1 and TRBJ2-5; possible D gene TRBD2, 6 bases. Trimming took 7 bases from V and 0 from J, leaving 9 bases between them. CDR3 length equals 12 residues. Germline CDR1 DFQATT, CDR2 SNEGSKA (reference sequence). The CDR3 coding sequence is TGCAGTGTTTGGGACTACCAAGAGACCCAGTACTTC. Translating gives CSVWDYQETQYF.

This clonotype was seen at least ten times. The J gene is TRBJ2-1, the V gene TRBV7-9, with a possible D match to TRBD1 (6 bases). V dropped 4 bases and J dropped 6 bases, with 13 bases sitting between them. Germline CDR1 is SEHNR and CDR2 is FQNEAQ (reference sequence). This CDR3 is built from 14 residues. This chain's CDR3 is CASSSNRVPNEQFF. In DNA form, the CDR3 reads TGTGCCAGCAGCTCAAACAGGGTTCCCAATGAGCAGTTCTTC. Complete variable domain (other parts from reference TRBV7-9 and TRBJ2-1): DTGVSQNPRHKITKRGQNVTFRCDPISEHNRLYWYRQTLGQGPEFLTYFQNEAQLEKSRLLSDRFSAERPKGSFSTLEIQRTEQGDSAMYLCASSSNRVPNEQFFGPGTRLTVL.

The V call is TRBV3-1, the J call TRBJ2-5; TRBD1 aligns across 8 bases. J was trimmed by 2 bases and V by 4 bases; bases with no gene match: 6. The CDR3 length is 15 residues. Germline CDR1 LGHDT, CDR2 YNNKEL (reference sequence). CDR3 DNA sequence: TGTGCCAGCAGCCCGAGGACAGGGCAGCAAGAGACCCAGTACTTC. It is translated as CASSPRTGQQETQYF.

This clonotype was detected ten times or more. The rearrangement links TRBV6-5 to TRBJ1-4; 8 nucleotides agree with TRBD1. CDR1 and CDR2 (germline): MNHEY, SVGAGI. The CDR3 totals 14 residues. Losses at the gene ends were 6 bases for V and 6 bases for J; bases not matched to a gene: 6. The CDR3 sequence: CASSPQGGDEKLFF. In nucleotides, the CDR3 is TGTGCCAGCAGCCCACAGGGGGGAGATGAAAAACTGTTTTTT.

This clonotype showed up just a few times. V is TRBV6-2 or TRBV6-3 and J is TRBJ1-2, with TRBD1 matching 7 bases. The V and J ends lost 6 bases and 3 bases, in that order; junction bases with no gene match: 13. The germline CDR1 and CDR2 sequences are MNHEY and SVGEGT. The CDR3 consists of 16 residues. The CDR3 sequence: CASRRVGTADYYGYTF. CDR3 DNA: TGTGCCAGCAGGCGCGTCGGGACAGCAGATTACTATGGCTACACCTTC.

This clonotype was counted between two and nine times. The chain joins TRBV28 to TRBJ1-1; possible D gene TRBD1, 6 bases. V gave up 5 bases and J gave up 7 bases, with 17 bases separating them. CDR3 length: 14 residues. Per the germline V gene, CDR1 is MDHEN and CDR2 is SYDVKM. The CDR3 DNA is TGTGCCAGCAGTGTGGACAGCTACCTAGGTGAAGCTTTCTTT. This codes for CASSVDSYLGEAFF.

This clonotype was observed a few times. This chain links TRBV27 with TRBJ2-2; D possibly corresponds to TRBD2 (5 bases). The CDR3 has 16 amino acids. CDR1 and CDR2 (germline): MNHEY, SMNVEV (reference sequence). Trimming took 4 bases from V and 4 from J, leaving 16 bases between them. The CDR3 nucleotides are TGTGCCAGCAGTTCCGACGACGGAGGACTCACCGGGGAGCTGTTTTTT. This codes for CASSSDDGGLTGELFF.

Here the CDR3 reads CASSPTSSGDEQFF. CDR3 nucleotides: TGTGCCAGCAGCCCCACTTCGAGCGGGGATGAGCAGTTCTTC. The rearrangement uses TRBV7-3 and TRBJ2-1; 7 nucleotides agree with TRBD2. Trimming cost V 5 bases and J 8 bases; bases outside gene matches: 9. This CDR3 has 14 amino acids. Germline V gives CDR1 SGHTA, CDR2 FQGTGA.

In this sample, this clonotype turned up a few times. The chain combines TRBV7-2 with TRBJ1-5; D unclear. CDR1 SGHTA and CDR2 FQGNSA come from the germline V gene. This CDR3 is built from 17 residues. V was cut by 8 bases and J by 0 bases, with 20 bases left in between. The CDR3 reads CASGWQASQYSNQPQHF. As DNA, the CDR3 is TGTGCCAGCGGTTGGCAGGCATCTCAATATAGCAATCAGCCCCAGCATTTT.

This clonotype showed up many times. This sequence joins TRBV20-1 and TRBJ1-2, with 7 positions matching TRBD1. The V gene's germline CDR1 is DFQATT and CDR2 SNEGSKA (reference sequence). The CDR3 is 14 amino acids. J lost 5 bases, V lost 0 bases, and 6 bases had no gene match. Here the CDR3 DNA reads TGCAGTGCTAGAGAAGAGACAGGGTATTATGGCTACACCTTC. Translation: CSAREETGYYGYTF.

The chain recombines TRBV3-1 with TRBJ2-5, with D perhaps TRBD2 (6 bases). The V and J ends lost 2 bases and 5 bases respectively, with 12 bases between them. Germline V gene sequence: CDR1 LGHDT, CDR2 YNNKEL (reference sequence). This CDR3 is built from 14 residues. Written as DNA, the CDR3 is TGTGCCAGCAGCCAACTAGGAGGGACCGAGACCCAGTACTTC. As protein: CASSQLGGTETQYF.

This clonotype was counted at least ten times. The J gene is TRBJ2-1, the V gene TRBV6-5; TRBD2 aligns across 8 bases. This CDR3 spans 16 amino acids. The junction had 11 bases not matched to a gene; V was cut back by 4 bases and J by 6 bases. Germline CDR1 and CDR2: MNHEY and SVGAGI. In nucleotides, the CDR3 is TGTGCCAGCAGTTTCACCGGGACTAGAGCCTTCAATGAGCAGTTCTTC. This sequence encodes CASSFTGTRAFNEQFF.

This clonotype was seen more than once but under ten times. The genes are TRBV5-6 and TRBJ2-2, with D tentatively TRBD1 (6 bases). There are 18 residues in the CDR3. The germline CDR1 and CDR2 sequences are SGHDT and YYEEEE. The ends were cut back, 1 base at V and 0 bases at J, with 16 bases in the middle. The DNA of the CDR3 is TGTGCCAGCAGCTTGCGTTCGACAGGACGGGCGAACACCGGGGAGCTGTTTTTT. Translating it yields CASSLRSTGRANTGELFF.

This clonotype was recorded many times. The gene calls are TRBV29-1 and TRBJ1-1; D is unresolved. The CDR3 sequence is 12 residues long. V lost 4 bases to trimming and J lost 0 bases, with 6 bases between them. The germline V gene encodes CDR1 SQVTM and CDR2 ANQGSEA. This chain's CDR3 is CSVVNMNTEAFF. For the CDR3, the DNA is TGCAGCGTTGTCAACATGAACACTGAAGCTTTCTTT.

This clonotype was seen many times. CDR3 DNA sequence: TGTGCCAGCAGTCGAAATTCGGGACACACCTTCTCTGGGGCCAACGTCCTGACTTTC. Translating gives CASSRNSGHTFSGANVLTF. The J gene is TRBJ2-6, the V gene TRBV6-5, with D possibly TRBD1 on 6 matching bases. Germline CDR1 reads MNHEY; CDR2 reads SVGAGI. The CDR3 has 19 residues. Trimming left V 5 bases short and J 0 bases short, with 20 bases between.

This chain connects TRBV10-3 to TRBJ2-7; TRBD1 might be the D (6 bases). The CDR3 spans 13 residues. V was pared by 6 bases and J by 2 bases, with 11 bases between. Germline CDR1 reads ENHRY; CDR2 reads SYGVKD. The CDR3 DNA is TGTGCCATCAGCGGGACACAGACCTACGAGCAGTACTTC. Amino acid sequence: CAISGTQTYEQYF.

A few counts support this clonotype. This chain links TRBV7-2 with TRBJ2-2; D uncertain. Germline V CDR1 and CDR2: SGHTA, FQGNSA. V lost 6 bases, J lost 5 bases, and 10 bases lay in between. The CDR3 runs 13 residues. CDR3 in DNA: TGTGCCAGCAGTCCAGGCTGGACCGGGGAGCTGTTTTTT. It is translated as CASSPGWTGELFF.

This clonotype was picked up many times. The rearrangement joins TRBV3-1 to TRBJ2-3; D is perhaps TRBD1 (7 bases). Trimming removed 4 bases at V and 5 bases at J, with 16 bases between. The CDR3 has 15 amino acids. The germline CDR1 and CDR2 sequences are LGHDT and YNNKEL (reference sequence). The DNA for the CDR3 is TGTGCCAGCAGCCGGCAGGGGGGATTATTAGATACGCAGTATTTT. Its translation is CASSRQGGLLDTQYF.